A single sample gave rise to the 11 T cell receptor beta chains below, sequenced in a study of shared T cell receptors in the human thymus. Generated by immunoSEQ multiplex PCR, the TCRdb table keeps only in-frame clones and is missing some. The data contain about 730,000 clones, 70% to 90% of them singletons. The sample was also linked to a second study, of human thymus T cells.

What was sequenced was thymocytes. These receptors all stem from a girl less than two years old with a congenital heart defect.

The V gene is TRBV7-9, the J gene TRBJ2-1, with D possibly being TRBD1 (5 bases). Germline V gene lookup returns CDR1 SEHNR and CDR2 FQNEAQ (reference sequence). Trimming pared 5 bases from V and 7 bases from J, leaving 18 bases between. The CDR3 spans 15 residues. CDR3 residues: CASSPRARTKNEQFF. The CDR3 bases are TGTGCCAGCAGCCCCCGGGCCAGGACAAAAAATGAGCAGTTCTTC. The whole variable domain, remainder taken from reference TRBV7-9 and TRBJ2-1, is DTGVSQNPRHKITKRGQNVTFRCDPISEHNRLYWYRQTLGQGPEFLTYFQNEAQLEKSRLLSDRFSAERPKGSFSTLEIQRTEQGDSAMYLCASSPRARTKNEQFFGPGTRLTVL.

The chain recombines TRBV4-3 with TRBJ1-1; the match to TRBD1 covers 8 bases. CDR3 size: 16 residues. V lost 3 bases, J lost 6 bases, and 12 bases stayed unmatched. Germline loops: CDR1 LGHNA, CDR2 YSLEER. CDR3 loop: CASSHRDRPTWAEAFF. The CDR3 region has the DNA TGCGCCAGCAGCCATCGGGACAGGCCTACGTGGGCTGAAGCTTTCTTT.

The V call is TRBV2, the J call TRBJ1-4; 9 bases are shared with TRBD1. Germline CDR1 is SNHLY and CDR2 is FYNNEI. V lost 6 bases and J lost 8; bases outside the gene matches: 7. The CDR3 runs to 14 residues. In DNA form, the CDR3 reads TGTGCCAGCAGGCCGGGACAGGGTCCGGAAAAACTGTTTTTT. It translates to CASRPGQGPEKLFF.

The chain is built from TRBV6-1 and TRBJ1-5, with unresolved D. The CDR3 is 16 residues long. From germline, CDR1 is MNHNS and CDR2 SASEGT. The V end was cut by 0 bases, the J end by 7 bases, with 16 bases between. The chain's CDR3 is CASSEARGDKEQPQHF. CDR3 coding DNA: TGTGCCAGCAGTGAAGCGCGGGGAGACAAGGAACAGCCCCAGCATTTT.

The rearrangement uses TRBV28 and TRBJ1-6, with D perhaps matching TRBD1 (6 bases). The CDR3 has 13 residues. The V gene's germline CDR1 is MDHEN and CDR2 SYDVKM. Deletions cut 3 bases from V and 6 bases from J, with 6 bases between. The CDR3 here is CASSLDSNSPLHF. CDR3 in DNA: TGTGCCAGCAGTTTGGACAGTAATTCACCCCTCCACTTT. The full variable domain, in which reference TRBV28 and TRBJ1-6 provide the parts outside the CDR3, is DVKVTQSSRYLVKRTGEKVFLECVQDMDHENMFWYRQDPGLGLRLIYFSYDVKMKEKGDIPEGYSVSREKKERFSLILESASTNQTSMYLCASSLDSNSPLHFGNGTRLTVT.

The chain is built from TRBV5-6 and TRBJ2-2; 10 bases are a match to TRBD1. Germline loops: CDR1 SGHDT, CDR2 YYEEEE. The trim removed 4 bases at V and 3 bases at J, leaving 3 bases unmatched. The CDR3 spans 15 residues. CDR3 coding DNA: TGTGCCAGCAGCCGGGGGACAGGGGACACCGGGGAGCTGTTTTTT. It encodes CASSRGTGDTGELFF.

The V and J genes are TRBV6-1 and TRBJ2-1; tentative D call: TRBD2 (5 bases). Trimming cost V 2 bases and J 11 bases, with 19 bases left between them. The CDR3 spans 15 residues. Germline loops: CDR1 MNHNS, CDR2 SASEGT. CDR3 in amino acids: CASSEIGVGEPQQFF. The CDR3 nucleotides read TGTGCCAGCAGTGAAATTGGGGTCGGGGAACCGCAGCAGTTCTTC.

The CDR3 is CASSRGPRGYGYTF. CDR3 bases: TGTGCCAGCAGCCGGGGACCCAGGGGCTATGGCTACACCTTC. The chain recombines TRBV7-2 with TRBJ1-2, with D maybe TRBD1 (6 bases). This CDR3 spans 14 amino acids. Germline CDR1 is SGHTA and CDR2 is FQGNSA. Trimming cost V 5 bases and J 4 bases, with 14 bases left between them.

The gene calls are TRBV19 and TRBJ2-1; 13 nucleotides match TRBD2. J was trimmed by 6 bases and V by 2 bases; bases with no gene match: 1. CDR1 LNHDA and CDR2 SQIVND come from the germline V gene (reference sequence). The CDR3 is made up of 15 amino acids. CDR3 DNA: TGTGCCAGTAGTATAAGACTAGCGGGGGGCAATGAGCAGTTCTTC. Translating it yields CASSIRLAGGNEQFF.

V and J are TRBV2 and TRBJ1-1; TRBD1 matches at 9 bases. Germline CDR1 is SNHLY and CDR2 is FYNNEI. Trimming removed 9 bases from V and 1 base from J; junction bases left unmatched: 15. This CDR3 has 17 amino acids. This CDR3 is CARATLGTGLGNTEAFF. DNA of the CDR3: TGTGCCAGAGCAACGTTGGGGACAGGGCTGGGGAACACTGAAGCTTTCTTT.

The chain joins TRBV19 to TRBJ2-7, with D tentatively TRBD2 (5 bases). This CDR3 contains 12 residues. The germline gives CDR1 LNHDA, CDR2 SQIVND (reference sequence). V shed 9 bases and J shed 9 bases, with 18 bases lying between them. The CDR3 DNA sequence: TGTGCCAGCGCCGGACCCCGGCGGGTGCAGTACTTC. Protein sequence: CASAGPRRVQYF.